The 5 T cell receptor beta chains below were found in one sample sequenced in a study of early T cells in non-severe SARS-CoV-2 infection. Via MiXCR, TCRdb re-called the 5' RACE reads, giving one row per CDR3 protein. There are under 100,000 distinct CDR3 sequences in the sample; around 10% occur only once, and 5.1% lies in the top ten. Sequencing was performed on whole blood. Source of these receptors: an adult who was a healthcare worker with PCR-confirmed SARS-CoV-2 infection or an uninfected control (not recorded which).

There are a few counts of this clonotype. The chain couples TRBV14 to TRBJ2-5, with TRBD2 identical over 9 bases. V shed 9 bases, J shed 5 bases, and the junction held 10 bases outside the gene matches. The CDR3 consists of 14 residues. CDR1 is SGHDN and CDR2 is FVKESK in the germline V gene. The CDR3 spells CASNPGTSRETQYF. The CDR3 DNA reads as TGTGCCAGTAATCCCGGGACTAGCCGGGAGACCCAGTACTTC.

The chain is built from TRBV5-1 and TRBJ2-5, with D perhaps assigned TRBD1 or TRBD2 (6 bases each). Germline CDR1 SGHRS, CDR2 YFSETQ. The CDR3 consists of 14 residues. The V and J ends lost 1 base and 5 bases respectively, with 12 bases between them. CDR3 loop: CASSLYGGLETQYF. The CDR3 nucleotides read TGCGCCAGCAGCTTGTATGGGGGGCTCGAGACCCAGTACTTC.

This clonotype was picked up many times. The chain carries TRBV5-5 and TRBJ2-7; D remains unclear. The CDR3 runs to 13 residues. The V gene's germline CDR1 is SGHKS and CDR2 YYEKEE (reference sequence). V gave up 0 bases and J gave up 0 bases, with 4 bases separating them. This CDR3 reads CASSLVTSYEQYF. The CDR3, as DNA: TGTGCCAGCAGCTTGGTTACCTCCTACGAGCAGTACTTC.

This clonotype has ten or more counts. The CDR3 bases are TGTGCCAGCAGCTTATACGGGCGGGGGGGCGCAGATACGCAGTATTTT. Translated, it gives CASSLYGRGGADTQYF. V is TRBV7-2 and J is TRBJ2-3; 9 bases line up with TRBD2. The length of the CDR3 is 16 residues. Per germline, CDR1 SGHTA and CDR2 FQGNSA. V shed 2 bases and J 4 bases; nucleotides not matched to a gene: 7.

V is TRBV4-1 and J is TRBJ1-1, with 9 positions matching TRBD1. The CDR3 runs 15 residues. The trim removed 2 bases at V and 6 bases at J, leaving 7 bases unmatched. The germline gives CDR1 MGHRA, CDR2 YSYEKL. The CDR3 here is CASSQLGQGRPEAFF. The DNA for the CDR3 is TGCGCCAGCAGCCAACTTGGACAGGGGAGGCCTGAAGCTTTCTTT.